The clone carrying this T cell receptor (beta chain) was observed at least ten times. Its antigen remains unknown. The data were obtained in a study of regulatory T cells in long-lasting Graves disease. Study results and caveats: Thyroid tissue went unexamined; only peripheral blood was analyzed.

CDR3 regions were amplified by Arm-PCR using iRepertoire HTBI primers to build TCR beta libraries. TCRdb re-analysed the multiplex PCR reads in MiXCR, keeping a single row per CDR3 protein. The sample has about 440,000 distinct CDR3 sequences, about a sixth seen once. Stated time point: newly diagnosed GD, antithyroid drugs for less than 3 months. Generation of the TCR library employed RNA extracted from PBMCs. The patients were drawn from one endocrinology department in Xi'an, China. Another study also made use of these data, one on T cells in Graves' hyperthyroidism and ophthalmopathy. That study adds: Among the patients, aged 18 to 65, hyperthyroidism was newly diagnosed and had lasted under 2 months. The study used the HTBI primer set for a first-round RT-PCR of the TCR CDR3.

The material was peripheral blood mononuclear cells (PBMCs), obtained at new diagnosis, from a patient treated with antithyroid drugs. The source of this sequence is a woman younger than 35 with Graves disease.

DNA for the CDR3: TGTGCCAGCGGTACTAGCGGATTCTACGAGCAGTACTTC. Translation gives CASGTSGFYEQYF. The chain couples TRBV28 to TRBJ2-7; TRBD2 agrees at 8 bases. Trimming removed 8 bases from V and 3 bases from J; junction bases left unmatched: 6. Germline V CDR1 and CDR2: MDHEN, SYDVKM. The CDR3 contains 13 residues.